These 9 T cell receptor beta chains came from one sample sequenced in a study of CD8+CD57+ T cells in acquired aplastic anemia. Patients who underwent sequencing had shown CD8+CD57+ cell expansion by flow cytometry. The use of genomic DNA as template underpinned the TCR beta VDJ and CDR3 profiling. TCRdb processed the reads anew with MiXCR; each CDR3 protein has one entry. The data show fewer than 200,000 distinct CDR3 sequences, 70% to 80% seen once. Sequencing input: sorted CD4+, CD8+, or CD8+CD57+ T cells (not recorded which) from PBMCs. The receptors stem from a human donor with aplastic anemia.

This clonotype was seen more than once but under ten times. The genes are TRBV24-1 and TRBJ2-3; D gene ambiguous. V was clipped by 4 bases and J by 0 bases, with 7 bases between them. The CDR3 is made up of 14 amino acids. Germline-derived CDR1 and CDR2 are KGHDR and SFDVKD. CDR3 sequence reads: CATSDLKSTDTQYF. The CDR3 nucleotides read TGTGCCACCAGTGACCTCAAAAGCACAGATACGCAGTATTTT.

CDR3 amino acids: CASSFLRALRNEQFF. In nucleotides, the CDR3 is TGTGCCAGCAGCTTCTTACGGGCACTACGCAATGAGCAGTTCTTC. The rearrangement links TRBV5-5 to TRBJ2-1; D is ambiguous. V dropped 2 bases and J dropped 6 bases, with 15 bases sitting between them. Germline CDR1 reads SGHKS; CDR2 reads YYEKEE (reference sequence). The CDR3 runs 15 residues.

This clonotype turned up a few times. The chain carries TRBV7-8 and TRBJ2-7; D remains unclear. The V end lost 2 bases, the J end lost 3 bases, and 11 bases lay between the germline ends. From germline, CDR1 is SGHVS and CDR2 FQNEAQ. The CDR3 runs 14 residues. The CDR3 sequence: CASSLQTFYYEQYF. The DNA of the CDR3 is TGTGCCAGCAGCTTACAAACTTTCTACTACGAGCAGTACTTC.

This clonotype was observed a handful of times. The V call is TRBV2, the J call TRBJ1-2; a possible D gene is TRBD1 (6 bases). Per the germline V gene, CDR1 is SNHLY and CDR2 is FYNNEI. V lost 4 bases to trimming and J lost 2 bases, with 8 bases between them. CDR3 length: 13 amino acids. DNA for the CDR3: TGTGCCAGCAGTGTTCAGGGGAACTATGGCTACACCTTC. Translated, it gives CASSVQGNYGYTF.

V gene TRBV5-1 combines with J gene TRBJ1-2; unclear D gene. The V gene's germline CDR1 is SGHRS and CDR2 YFSETQ. The CDR3 covers 13 residues. V lost 0 bases, J lost 8 bases, and 11 bases lay in between. This CDR3 is CASSLAGGEGYTF. The CDR3 DNA sequence: TGCGCCAGCAGCTTGGCCGGCGGAGAGGGCTACACCTTC.

The chain joins TRBV20-1 to TRBJ1-5; TRBD1 is a possible D gene (6 bases). V was pared by 6 bases and J by 3 bases, with 12 bases between. The germline CDR1 and CDR2 sequences are DFQATT and SNEGSKA (reference sequence). There are 13 residues in the CDR3. The CDR3 loop reads CSARDTSNQPQHF. CDR3 nucleotide sequence: TGCAGTGCACGGGACACATCCAATCAGCCCCAGCATTTT.

This clonotype appeared many times. The chain has TRBV7-3 and TRBJ2-2; D uncertain. Trimming took off 3 bases at V and 6 bases at J, with 5 bases between the two ends. In germline, CDR1 is SGHTA, CDR2 FQGTGA. The CDR3 spans 12 residues. The CDR3 sequence is CASSFLAGELFF. The CDR3 DNA follows: TGTGCCAGCAGCTTCTTAGCCGGGGAGCTGTTTTTT. Based on the CDR3 plus reference TRBV7-3 and TRBJ2-2, the full variable domain is GAGVSQTPSNKVTEKGKYVELRCDPISGHTALYWYRQSLGQGPEFLIYFQGTGAADDSGLPNDRFFAVRPEGSVSTLKIQRTERGDSAVYLCASSFLAGELFFGEGSRLTVL.

V gene TRBV29-1 combines with J gene TRBJ1-2, with D unclear. Germline CDR1 is SQVTM and CDR2 is ANQGSEA. This CDR3 has 11 amino acids. V shed 4 bases and J shed 8 bases, with 11 bases lying between them. The CDR3 nucleotides are TGCAGCGTTGGCCGGGAAGGAGGCTACACCTTC. Its protein product is CSVGREGGYTF.

This clonotype appeared a few times. The chain joins TRBV7-9 to TRBJ2-7; perhaps TRBD1 as D (5 bases). Germline V gene data show CDR1 as SEHNR and CDR2 as FQNEAQ (reference sequence). V was pared by 7 bases and J by 4 bases, with 23 bases between. The CDR3 extends over 16 amino acids. Written as DNA, the CDR3 is TGTGCCAGCACACCCAATCAGGGTCTAGGGATGTACGAGCAGTACTTC. It codes for CASTPNQGLGMYEQYF.